These 4 T cell receptor beta chains were all obtained from the same sample, sequenced in a study of shared clonotypes between healthy human individuals. Libraries were prepared by immunoSEQ multiplex PCR; TCRdb keeps only in-frame clonotypes and omits some of them. Of 2 million to 2.5 million clones listed, approximately 96% were seen once; the top ten hold about 0.13%. The source material was naive CD4+ T cells sorted from blood. The subset: CD45RA+ positively selected. The receptor set was obtained from a man aged 18 to 35 in good health.

This chain connects TRBV29-1 to TRBJ2-3, with TRBD2 matching 13 bases. The CDR3 is 15 amino acids. V lost 0 bases and J lost 4; bases outside the gene matches: 1. The germline V gene encodes CDR1 SQVTM and CDR2 ANQGSEA. CDR3 sequence (DNA): TGCAGCGTTGAAGAAGGGACTAGCGGGGCAGATACGCAGTATTTT. It is translated as CSVEEGTSGADTQYF.

A few counts support this clone. The chain has TRBV29-1 and TRBJ2-3; TRBD1 might be the D (7 bases). Deletions cut 6 bases from V and 4 bases from J, with 17 bases between. The CDR3 is 14 amino acids. CDR1 and CDR2 from the germline V gene are SQVTM and ANQGSEA. CDR3: CSVGGQNVADTQYF. For the CDR3, the DNA is TGCAGCGTGGGGGGACAGAATGTGGCAGATACGCAGTATTTT.

CDR3 DNA sequence: TGTGCCATCAGTGAGTCGAATCTCGGCACAGATACGCAGTATTTT. Translating it yields CAISESNLGTDTQYF. The genes are TRBV10-3 and TRBJ2-3; D unclear. The CDR3 runs to 15 residues. Germline V CDR1 and CDR2: ENHRY, SYGVKD. V lost 0 bases, J lost 1 base, and 8 bases lay in between.

The chain employs TRBV2 and TRBJ2-5; D not certain. Germline V gives CDR1 SNHLY, CDR2 FYNNEI. V lost 10 bases to trimming and J lost 4 bases, with 10 bases between them. The CDR3 extends over 11 amino acids. The CDR3 DNA sequence: TGTGCCACCCGGGTACGAGAGACCCAGTACTTC. Translated, it gives CATRVRETQYF. Full variable domain (outside the CDR3, taken from reference TRBV2 and TRBJ2-5): EPEVTQTPSHQVTQMGQEVILRCVPISNHLYFYWYRQILGQKVEFLVSFYNNEISEKSEIFDDQFSVERPDGSNFTLKIRSTKLEDSAMYFCATRVRETQYFGPGTRLLVL.